This entry concerns a single T cell receptor (beta chain). The data derive from a study of blood T cell repertoires in COVID-19. About the study: Samples of COVID-19 (acute and convalescent) were obtained from the United States, Italy and Spain. T cells, B-cell-depleted T cells, or PBMCs provided the cDNA or gDNA that served as material.

Original handling: The assay estimated nucleated cells by amplifying reference gene primers. Assay used: immunoSEQ multiplex PCR; TCRdb lists only in-frame clones, some missing. That table furnishes V, J and clone size, whereas the DNA furnished D and trimming. Of 390,000 or so clones listed, approximately 89% are singletons. Seattle's enrolled individuals joined amid active infection and were then monitored longitudinally. V shed 5 bases and J shed 5 bases, with 23 bases lying between them. The CDR3 is made up of 16 amino acids. The germline V gene encodes CDR1 SGHDT and CDR2 YYEEEE. The J gene is TRBJ2-7, the V gene TRBV5-6; possible D gene TRBD2, 6 bases. The TCR originated in a woman aged 30 to 39 with COVID-19, enrolled during active disease. Sequencing was performed on peripheral blood. This CDR3 reads CASRKFSAGRSHEQYF. CDR3 DNA: TGTGCCAGCAGGAAGTTCTCGGCAGGGAGGTCCCACGAGCAGTACTTC.